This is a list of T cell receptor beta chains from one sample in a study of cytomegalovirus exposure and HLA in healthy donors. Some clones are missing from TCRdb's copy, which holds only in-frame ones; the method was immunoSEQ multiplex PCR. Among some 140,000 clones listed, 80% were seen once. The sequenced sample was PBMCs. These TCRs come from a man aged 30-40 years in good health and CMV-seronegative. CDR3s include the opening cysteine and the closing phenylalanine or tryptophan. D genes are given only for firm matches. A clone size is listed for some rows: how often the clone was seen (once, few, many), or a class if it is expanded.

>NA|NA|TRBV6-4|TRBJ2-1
TGTGCCAGCAGTGCTAGCGCGGCCAACAATGAGCAGTTCTTC
CASSASAANNEQFF
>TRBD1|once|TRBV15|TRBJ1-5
TGTGCCACCAGCTCCCGACAGGGGGCTGGCAGTAGCAATCAGCCCCAGCATTTT
CATSSRQGAGSSNQPQHF
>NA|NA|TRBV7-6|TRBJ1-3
TGTGCCAGCAGCTTAGCGGTTCGCCCGGAGACGGACACCATATATTTT
CASSLAVRPETDTIYF
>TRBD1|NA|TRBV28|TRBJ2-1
TGTGCCAGCAGGACCCCGGGACAGGGGCAATATGAGCAGTTCTTC
CASRTPGQGQYEQFF
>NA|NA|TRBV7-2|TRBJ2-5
TGTGCCAGCCTCCCCAGGTCAGGGAATTTAGAGACCCAGTACTTC
CASLPRSGNLETQYF
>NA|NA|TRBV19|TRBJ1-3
TGTGCCAGTAGTGACTCGCCTGGAAACACCATATATTTT
CASSDSPGNTIYF
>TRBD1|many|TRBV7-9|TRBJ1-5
TGTGCCAGCAGTCTCGGACAGGGTGGTCAGCCCCAGCATTTT
CASSLGQGGQPQHF
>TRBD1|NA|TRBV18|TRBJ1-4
TGTGCCAGCTCACCACGGGACAGGGGGAGTGAAAAACTGTTTTTT
CASSPRDRGSEKLFF
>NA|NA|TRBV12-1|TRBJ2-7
TGTGCCAGCAGTCCTACAGGGTATGTTTCCTACGAGCAGTACTTC
CASSPTGYVSYEQYF
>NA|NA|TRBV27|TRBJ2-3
TGTGCCAGCAGTTTAGCGGGTAACCGTCCTAGCACAGATACGCAGTATTTT
CASSLAGNRPSTDTQYF
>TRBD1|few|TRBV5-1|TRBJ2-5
TGCGCCAGCAGCGAGGGACAGGGCCAAGAGACCCAGTACTTC
CASSEGQGQETQYF
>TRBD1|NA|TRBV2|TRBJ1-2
TGTGCCAGCATCGGCGGAGGCCGCCGCCGGGGAACGAAGGGGGCGGAAACTAACTATGGCTACACCTTC
CASIGGGRRRGTKGAETNYGYTF
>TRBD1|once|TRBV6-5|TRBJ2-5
TGTGCCAGCACCGATACAGGGGGAAAGACCCAGTACTTC
CASTDTGGKTQYF
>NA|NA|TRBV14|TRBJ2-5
TGTGCCAGCAGCCAGGGAGGAGAGACCCAGTACTTC
CASSQGGETQYF
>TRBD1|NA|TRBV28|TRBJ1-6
TGTGCCAGCAGGGAGGGACAGAACTCACCCCTCCACTTT
CASREGQNSPLHF
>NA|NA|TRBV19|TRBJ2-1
TGTGCCAGTAGAGGAGCGGGCCTAAACAATGAGCAGTTCTTC
CASRGAGLNNEQFF
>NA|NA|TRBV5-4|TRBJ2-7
TGTGCCAGCAGCCATAAAACCGGGACAAGCTACGAGCAGTACTTC
CASSHKTGTSYEQYF
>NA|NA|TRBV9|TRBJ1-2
TGTGCCAGCAGCTTGACAGGAGATCCTAACTATGGCTACACCTTC
CASSLTGDPNYGYTF
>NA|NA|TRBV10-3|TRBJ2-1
TGTGCCATCTCCACTGGGGGGACTCGTAATGAGCAGTTCTTC
CAISTGGTRNEQFF
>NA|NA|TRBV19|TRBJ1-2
TGTGCCAGTCATAGGGGAACCTATGTGGACTACACCTTC
CASHRGTYVDYTF
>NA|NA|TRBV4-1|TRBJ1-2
TGCGCCAGCAGCCAAGTGCAGGGGCAACACTATGGCTACACCTTC
CASSQVQGQHYGYTF
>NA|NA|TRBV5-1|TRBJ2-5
TGCGCCAGCAGCTTGACTAAGCTGCAAGAGACCCAGTACTTC
CASSLTKLQETQYF
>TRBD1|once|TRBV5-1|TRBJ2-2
TGCGCCAGCAGCTTCGGACAGGGATTGGCCACCGGGGAGCTGTTTTTT
CASSFGQGLATGELFF